A selection of T cell receptor beta chains follows, all from one sample in a study of T cells in Graves' hyperthyroidism and ophthalmopathy. Via MiXCR, TCRdb re-called the multiplex PCR reads, giving one row per CDR3 protein. The top ten hold approximately 25% of the sample, which has about 350,000 distinct CDR3 sequences, over 11% seen once. Sequenced material: blood. Receptors originate from a woman aged 25 to 45 with Graves' hyperthyroidism. The CDR3 runs from the conserved cysteine through the conserved F or W. D genes are given only for firm matches. Some rows mark clone size as missing; the rest say once, few, many or name a class of expanded clone.

clone_size | j_call | d_call | v_call | cdr3_nt | cdr3_aa
few | TRBJ2-3 | . | TRBV29-1 | TGCAGCGCCGAAATTACAGATACGCAGTATTTT | CSAEITDTQYF
few | TRBJ2-7 | . | TRBV2 | TGTGCCAGCAGTGAGGTTTCCTTGCGATCCTACGAGCAGTACTTC | CASSEVSLRSYEQYF
many | TRBJ2-1 | . | TRBV6-1 | TGTGCCAGCAAGGGACAGCCCCATTTGGCGGGGGCGGGGGAGCAGTTCTTC | CASKGQPHLAGAGEQFF
. | TRBJ2-3 | . | TRBV5-4 | TGTGCCAGCAGCCGGGACGGGTACACAGATACGCAGTATTTT | CASSRDGYTDTQYF
many | TRBJ2-7 | TRBD1 | TRBV2 | TGTGCCAGCAGTGACGAGACAGGGGTGGACGAGCAGTACTTC | CASSDETGVDEQYF
. | TRBJ2-5 | . | TRBV7-6 | TGTGCCAGCAGCAAAAGTGGGGTGGGTGAGACCCAGTACTTC | CASSKSGVGETQYF
once | TRBJ1-5 | . | TRBV28 | TGTGCCAGCAGTATTGGACAGCAAGTATATCAGCCCCAGCATTTT | CASSIGQQVYQPQHF
many | TRBJ2-5 | . | TRBV20-1 | TGCAGTGCTAGACTAGCGAGAAGTCAAGAGACCCAGTACTTC | CSARLARSQETQYF
. | TRBJ2-5 | . | TRBV7-2 | TGTGCCAGCAGCTTACTTCTCGCTGCCCAGTACTTC | CASSLLLAAQYF
. | TRBJ2-2 | . | TRBV3-1 | TGTGCCAGCAGCCAAGCCGGATACAGCGGGGAGCTGTTTTTT | CASSQAGYSGELFF
few | TRBJ1-2 | . | TRBV29-1 | TGCAGCGTTGAAGATTGGGCGGGAATCACGAACTATGGCTACACCTTC | CSVEDWAGITNYGYTF
once | TRBJ2-2 | . | TRBV9 | TGTGCCAGCAGCGTAGTTTCGTCGGGGGGCCCCGGGGAGCTGTTTTTT | CASSVVSSGGPGELFF
. | TRBJ2-1 | . | TRBV2 | TGTGCCAGCAGTGAACGGGGTCTCAGGGTATGGTTAGCGGTAAGCTCCTACAATGAGCAGTTCTTC | CASSERGLRVWLAVSSYNEQFF
. | TRBJ2-5 | . | TRBV27 | TGTGCCAGCAGTCCAAGGGCATCGGGGGTTGAGACCCAGTACTTC | CASSPRASGVETQYF
many | TRBJ2-5 | . | TRBV7-9 | TGTGCCAGCCAGGGGCAAGAGACCCAGTACTTC | CASQGQETQYF
few | TRBJ2-7 | . | TRBV19 | TGTGCCAGTAGTGGTGAACTACGCGCCGAGCAGTACTTC | CASSGELRAEQYF
many | TRBJ1-5 | . | TRBV6-2/TRBV6-3 | TGTGCCAGCAGTTATATCCAGGGAAGCAATCAGCCCCAGCATTTT | CASSYIQGSNQPQHF
once | TRBJ2-1 | TRBD2 | TRBV5-1 | TGCGCCAGCAGCCGGGGGGTCGCCTCGTTATACAATGAGCAGTTCTTC | CASSRGVASLYNEQFF
many | TRBJ2-1 | . | TRBV20-1 | TGCAGTGCTATACAGGGAGTGGAGATAAACAATGAGCAGTTCTTC | CSAIQGVEINNEQFF
once | TRBJ1-2 | . | TRBV20-1 | TGCAGTGCTAGAGATCATGGGAAAGGGACTAACTATGGCTACACCTTC | CSARDHGKGTNYGYTF
many | TRBJ2-3 | TRBD1 | TRBV11-2 | TGTGCCAGCAGCGACAACCCGGGACAGTCAGATACGCAGTATTTT | CASSDNPGQSDTQYF
. | TRBJ1-2 | . | TRBV6-5 | TGTGCCAGCAGTTACGCCCCAGGGTCGAATGGCTACACCTTC | CASSYAPGSNGYTF